The source of this T cell receptor beta chain is a study of shared clonotypes between healthy human individuals. Study-level findings and limits: Naive subsets generally exceeded memory subsets in estimated richness.

V lost 3 bases, J lost 5 bases, and 12 bases stayed unmatched. CDR3 size: 16 residues. Looked up from germline, CDR1 is KGHSH and CDR2 is LQKENI. Concerning this clone itself: Its antigen is unidentified.

Profiled with immunoSEQ multiplex PCR; TCRdb holds only in-frame clones, not every one. The table shows 2 million to 2.5 million clones, with more than 90% occurring only once. This chain links TRBV18 with TRBJ2-7; 8 positions agree with TRBD2. Sequenced: naive CD4+ T cells sorted from blood. This sample's subset: CD45RA+ positively selected. The clonotype comes from a man younger than 35 in good health. As DNA, the CDR3 is TGTGCCAGCTCACCCGCCCGTGGGACTAGAGTCGACGAGCAGTACTTC. This translates into CASSPARGTRVDEQYF.